These T cell receptor beta chains were read from a single sample in a study of OX40 agonist ivuxolimab in advanced cancers. The method was immunoSEQ multiplex PCR; TCRdb's version includes in-frame clones alone and lacks a portion of them. The top ten hold around 2% of the sample, which has about 67,000 clones, roughly 81% seen once. Sequenced material: CD4+ or CD8+ T cells sorted from blood, taken in a trial of the OX40 agonist ivuxolimab. Receptors originate from an adult with an advanced solid tumor such as melanoma, head and neck, liver or kidney cancer. The CDR3 runs from the conserved cysteine through the conserved F or W. A D gene is named only where the DNA matches it firmly. Expanded clones are given a class, and other clones once, few, many or no size at all.

J gene,V gene,clone size,CDR3 length,D gene,CDR3 protein,CDR3 DNA
TRBJ2-2,TRBV2,once,15,.,CASSPNGARTGELFF,TGTGCCAGCAGCCCGAACGGGGCTAGGACCGGGGAGCTGTTTTTT
TRBJ1-3,TRBV5-1,few,17,.,CASSLERGGSSGNTIYF,TGCGCCAGCAGCTTGGAGCGAGGCGGATCCTCTGGAAACACCATATATTTT
TRBJ1-2,TRBV11-2,once,15,.,CASSPRQAANYGYTF,TGTGCCAGCAGCCCAAGACAGGCCGCTAACTATGGCTACACCTTC
TRBJ2-5,TRBV2,.,13,.,CASTPSFGETQYF,TGTGCCAGCACCCCCAGTTTCGGAGAGACCCAGTACTTC
TRBJ2-1,TRBV5-1,.,13,.,CASSAGTYNEQFF,TGCGCCAGCTCGGCAGGGACTTACAATGAGCAGTTCTTC
TRBJ2-3,TRBV10-3,.,14,TRBD2,CATRGLAATDTQYF,TGTGCCACCAGGGGACTAGCGGCCACAGATACGCAGTATTTT
TRBJ2-1,TRBV5-1,.,14,.,CASSLSLSYNEQFF,TGCGCCAGCAGCCTTTCCCTCTCCTACAATGAGCAGTTCTTC
TRBJ1-5,TRBV28,.,16,TRBD1,CASSLGTGGAAQPQHF,TGTGCCAGCAGTTTAGGGACAGGGGGCGCCGCTCAGCCCCAGCATTTT
TRBJ2-7,TRBV6-5,.,13,TRBD2,CASGGGISYEQYF,TGTGCCAGCGGGGGGGGAATTTCGTACGAGCAGTACTTC
TRBJ2-2,TRBV7-9,few,15,.,CASSFRDTYTGELFF,TGTGCCAGCAGCTTTAGGGACACGTACACCGGGGAGCTGTTTTTT
TRBJ2-7,TRBV5-1,.,15,.,CASSSRGVSSYEQYF,TGCGCCAGCAGCTCCAGGGGGGTCTCCTCCTACGAGCAGTACTTC
TRBJ2-3,TRBV14,.,16,TRBD2,CASSQVGAGGSDTQYF,TGTGCCAGCAGCCAAGTCGGAGCGGGAGGCTCAGATACGCAGTATTTT
TRBJ2-7,TRBV27,.,13,.,CASSAPTSYEQYF,TGTGCCAGCAGTGCGCCGACTAGCTACGAGCAGTACTTC
TRBJ1-4,TRBV5-4,.,16,TRBD1,CASSQGQGAANEKLFF,TGTGCCAGCAGCCAGGGACAGGGGGCTGCTAATGAAAAACTGTTTTTT
TRBJ2-1,TRBV10-3,.,15,.,CAISDFETGREEQFF,TGTGCCATCAGTGACTTTGAAACAGGGCGTGAAGAGCAGTTCTTC
TRBJ2-1,TRBV4-2,.,16,.,CASSPLGSGLYNEQFF,TGTGCCAGCAGCCCCCTGGGTAGCGGCCTATACAATGAGCAGTTCTTC
TRBJ2-7,TRBV7-9,.,16,TRBD2,CASSGRTSGSFYEQYF,TGTGCCAGCAGCGGAAGGACTAGCGGGTCTTTCTACGAGCAGTACTTC
TRBJ1-4,TRBV5-1,.,15,.,CASSLVGGSNEKLFF,TGCGCCAGCAGCCTCGTAGGGGGATCTAATGAAAAACTGTTTTTT
TRBJ2-1,TRBV29-1,once,13,TRBD2,CSVKSGRGYEQFF,TGCAGCGTTAAAAGCGGGAGAGGGTATGAGCAGTTCTTC
TRBJ2-1,TRBV11-3,.,15,.,CASSLVSAASAEQFF,TGTGCCAGCAGCTTAGTGTCGGCGGCTTCGGCTGAGCAGTTCTTC
TRBJ2-2,TRBV19,.,15,TRBD1,CASSTAGTGAGELFF,TGTGCCAGTAGTACTGCCGGGACAGGGGCCGGGGAGCTGTTTTTT
TRBJ1-5,TRBV6-1,.,13,.,CASSEKPNQPQHF,TGTGCCAGCAGTGAAAAGCCCAATCAGCCCCAGCATTTT
TRBJ2-7,TRBV11-2,few,14,TRBD2,CASSSSGTVYEQYF,TGTGCCAGCAGCTCTAGCGGGACAGTCTACGAGCAGTACTTC
TRBJ2-7,TRBV2,.,13,TRBD2,CASGLAGFHEQYF,TGTGCCAGCGGACTAGCGGGGTTCCACGAGCAGTACTTC
TRBJ2-7,TRBV29-1,.,14,TRBD1,CSVEDGTGDYEQYF,TGCAGCGTTGAAGATGGGACAGGTGACTACGAGCAGTACTTC
TRBJ2-2,TRBV28,few,12,.,CASRLNTGELFF,TGTGCCAGCAGATTGAACACCGGGGAGCTGTTTTTT
TRBJ2-3,TRBV27,.,14,.,CASSPSWGTDTQYF,TGTGCCAGCAGCCCCTCCTGGGGCACAGATACGCAGTATTTT
TRBJ1-4,TRBV27,.,14,TRBD1,CASSLGTGNEKLFF,TGTGCCAGCAGTTTGGGGACAGGGAACGAAAAACTGTTTTTT
TRBJ2-7,TRBV6-5,.,12,.,CASGPKRSEQYF,TGTGCCAGCGGCCCCAAGAGGTCCGAGCAGTACTTC
TRBJ1-5,TRBV10-3,.,15,.,CAISDPDRSNQPQHF,TGTGCCATCAGTGACCCGGACAGAAGCAATCAGCCCCAGCATTTT
TRBJ2-3,TRBV7-2,.,13,.,CASGEGGGDTQYF,TGTGCCAGCGGAGAAGGGGGAGGGGATACGCAGTATTTT